These 11 T cell receptor beta chains came from one sample sequenced in a study of cytomegalovirus exposure and HLA in healthy donors. Primers included in the PCR were 60 Vbeta and 13 Jbeta primers. TCRdb keeps only in-frame clones here, not all; method: immunoSEQ multiplex PCR. The sample includes 160,000 or so clones, 84% of them seen just once. Material for sequencing was PBMCs. Receptors originate from a man aged 50-60 years in good health and CMV-seropositive.

This chain joins TRBV7-8 and TRBJ2-3, with 8 bases aligning to TRBD2. CDR1 SGHVS and CDR2 FQNEAQ come from the germline V gene. V gave up 2 bases and J gave up 3 bases; unmatched junction bases: 4. The CDR3 is 15 residues long. CDR3 region: CASSLREGETDTQYF. Written as DNA, the CDR3 is TGTGCCAGCAGCTTACGGGAGGGGGAGACAGATACGCAGTATTTT.

The gene calls are TRBV2 and TRBJ1-5, with 7 bases matching TRBD1. The CDR3 extends over 19 amino acids. The V and J ends lost 1 base and 2 bases, in that order; junction bases with no gene match: 14. Germline V gene sequence: CDR1 SNHLY, CDR2 FYNNEI. CDR3 loop: CASSEGRGQQPWGNQPQHF. The CDR3 bases are TGTGCCAGCAGTGAAGGTCGGGGACAGCAACCCTGGGGCAATCAGCCCCAGCATTTT. Complete variable domain (other parts from reference TRBV2 and TRBJ1-5): EPEVTQTPSHQVTQMGQEVILRCVPISNHLYFYWYRQILGQKVEFLVSFYNNEISEKSEIFDDQFSVERPDGSNFTLKIRSTKLEDSAMYFCASSEGRGQQPWGNQPQHFGDGTRLSIL.

Points on this clone: The identical CDR3 is also encoded by other nucleotide sequences in the sample. The chain has TRBV7-9 and TRBJ1-1; 8 bases fit TRBD1. Germline-derived CDR1 and CDR2 are SEHNR and FQNEAQ (reference sequence). The CDR3 loop spans 14 amino acids. V trimming: 5 bases; J trimming: 1 base; junction bases outside the gene matches: 3. CDR3 DNA: TGTGCCAGCAGCCTAGGACAGGGGAACACTGAAGCTTTCTTT. Its protein product is CASSLGQGNTEAFF.

The V and J genes are TRBV11-2 and TRBJ1-5; D might be TRBD1 (6 bases). Germline CDR1 and CDR2: SGHAT and FQNNGV. Trimming took off 5 bases at V and 3 bases at J, with 11 bases between the two ends. The CDR3 is 14 amino acids. The CDR3 sequence is CASSPTGSNQPQHF. In DNA, the CDR3 is TGTGCCAGCAGCCCTACAGGGTCCAATCAGCCCCAGCATTTT.

The V call is TRBV30, the J call TRBJ1-4, with 7 nucleotides matching TRBD1. CDR1 and CDR2 (germline): GTSNPN, SVGIG (reference sequence). J lost 2 bases, V lost 2 bases, and 2 bases had no gene match. The CDR3 has 14 amino acids. The CDR3 nucleotides are TGTGCCTGGAGTTCAGGGGGGACTAATGAAAAACTGTTTTTT. It encodes CAWSSGGTNEKLFF.

The rearrangement joins TRBV28 to TRBJ1-4, with 8 bases fitting TRBD1. This CDR3 is built from 15 residues. The germline gives CDR1 MDHEN, CDR2 SYDVKM. V shed 7 bases and J 5 bases; nucleotides not matched to a gene: 9. The CDR3 protein is CASKRRDRTNEKLFF. The CDR3 DNA follows: TGTGCCAGCAAGAGACGGGACAGGACAAATGAAAAACTGTTTTTT.

In this sample, this clone turned up once. This chain connects TRBV27 to TRBJ1-5; 9 bases line up with TRBD1. The germline V gene has CDR1 MNHEY and CDR2 SMNVEV (reference sequence). The CDR3 contains 15 residues. Trimming at V came to 5 bases and at J to 3 bases, leaving 5 bases not matched to a gene. In DNA form, the CDR3 reads TGTGCCAGCAGTCGGGACAGGGCAGACAATCAGCCCCAGCATTTT. Its translation is CASSRDRADNQPQHF.

V and J are TRBV4-1 and TRBJ1-5, with unresolved D. The CDR3 sequence is 15 residues long. From germline, CDR1 is MGHRA and CDR2 YSYEKL. V was trimmed by 1 base and J by 1 base, leaving 8 bases between them. In nucleotides, the CDR3 is TGCGCCAGCAGCCAAGTCTGGGCGAGCAATCAGCCCCAGCATTTT. Protein sequence: CASSQVWASNQPQHF.

This clone has a single count. The chain has TRBV19 and TRBJ2-7; possible D gene TRBD1, 5 bases. This CDR3 spans 13 amino acids. The V end lost 8 bases, the J end lost 6 bases, and 17 bases lay between the germline ends. Germline-derived CDR1 and CDR2 are LNHDA and SQIVND (reference sequence). The CDR3 nucleotides are TGTGCCAGTTCACAGGTACACTTCGTCGAGCAGTACTTC. Residues: CASSQVHFVEQYF.

This chain joins TRBV19 and TRBJ2-7; 9 positions agree with TRBD2. CDR1 LNHDA and CDR2 SQIVND come from the germline V gene (reference sequence). The CDR3 extends over 13 amino acids. V lost 6 bases, J lost 2 bases, and 2 bases stayed unmatched. The CDR3 DNA is TGTGCCAGTAGGGCTAGCGGGACCTACGAGCAGTACGTC. Translated: CASRASGTYEQYV.

The rearrangement links TRBV7-6 to TRBJ1-2; TRBD1 is a possible D gene (5 bases). Germline CDR1 reads SGHVS; CDR2 reads FNYEAQ. CDR3 size: 13 residues. Trimming stripped 4 bases from V and 3 bases from J, with 9 bases between. The CDR3: CASSSGDYYGYTF. CDR3 bases: TGTGCCAGCAGCTCCGGGGACTACTATGGCTACACCTTC. The full variable domain, completed using reference TRBV7-6 and TRBJ1-2, is GAGVSQSPRYKVTKRGQDVALRCDPISGHVSLYWYRQALGQGPEFLTYFNYEAQQDKSGLPNDRFSAERPEGSISTLTIQRTEQRDSAMYRCASSSGDYYGYTFGSGTRLTVV.